These T cell receptor beta chains were read from a single sample in a study of CD8 T cells in ankylosing spondylitis. MiXCR, applied by TCRdb to the 5' RACE reads, yields one record per CDR3 protein. The table shows about 250,000 distinct CDR3 sequences, with 15% to 20% occurring only once. Sequencing input: blood, either unsorted or a sorted T cell fraction (not recorded which). The receptors come from a male donor with ankylosing spondylitis or in good health (not recorded which). Each CDR3 is given with its conserved first and last residue. Fields, in order: J gene, D gene, V gene, clone size, CDR3 protein, CDR3 DNA. A D gene is named only where the DNA matches it firmly. The size entry is marked missing in some rows and otherwise reads once, few, many or a size class.

j_gene: TRBJ2-7
d_gene: TRBD2
v_gene: TRBV9
abundance: few
CDR3aa: CASSVTLAGEIYEQYF
CDR3nt: TGTGCCAGCAGCGTAACTCTAGCGGGAGAGATCTACGAGCAGTACTTC

j_gene: TRBJ2-1
d_gene: TRBD2
v_gene: TRBV11-1
abundance: few
CDR3aa: CASSLGLAGEIPSYNEQFF
CDR3nt: TGTGCCAGCAGCTTAGGGCTAGCGGGAGAAATCCCGTCCTACAATGAGCAGTTCTTC

j_gene: TRBJ1-1
d_gene: TRBD1
v_gene: TRBV4-1
abundance: few
CDR3aa: CASSQRQGASLDTEAFF
CDR3nt: TGCGCCAGCAGCCAAAGACAGGGGGCTTCTTTGGACACTGAAGCTTTCTTT

j_gene: TRBJ1-1
d_gene: .
v_gene: TRBV29-1
abundance: .
CDR3aa: CSVEGAMNTEAFF
CDR3nt: TGCAGCGTTGAAGGGGCGATGAACACTGAAGCTTTCTTT

j_gene: TRBJ2-1
d_gene: TRBD2
v_gene: TRBV6-2/TRBV6-3
abundance: few
CDR3aa: CASSLAGGANNEQFF
CDR3nt: TGTGCCAGCAGCCTAGCGGGAGGTGCCAACAATGAGCAGTTCTTC

j_gene: TRBJ2-3
d_gene: TRBD2
v_gene: TRBV10-3
abundance: .
CDR3aa: CAISEGLAPADTQYF
CDR3nt: TGTGCCATCAGTGAAGGACTAGCCCCTGCAGATACGCAGTATTTT

j_gene: TRBJ2-1
d_gene: TRBD2
v_gene: TRBV29-1
abundance: many
CDR3aa: CSVAGLAEYNEQFF
CDR3nt: TGCAGCGTCGCGGGACTAGCGGAATACAATGAGCAGTTCTTC

j_gene: TRBJ2-5
d_gene: TRBD2
v_gene: TRBV6-1
abundance: .
CDR3aa: CASRRLAGFPQETQYF
CDR3nt: TGTGCCAGCAGGCGACTAGCGGGCTTCCCCCAAGAGACCCAGTACTTC

j_gene: TRBJ2-1
d_gene: .
v_gene: TRBV29-1
abundance: .
CDR3aa: CSVEDLGGQFF
CDR3nt: TGCAGCGTTGAAGATCTGGGAGGGCAGTTCTTC

j_gene: TRBJ2-7
d_gene: .
v_gene: TRBV27
abundance: many
CDR3aa: CASSLQGTAYEQYF
CDR3nt: TGTGCCAGCAGTTTACAGGGAACCGCCTACGAGCAGTACTTC

j_gene: TRBJ2-7
d_gene: .
v_gene: TRBV6-5
abundance: .
CDR3aa: CASSSPRTLTYEQYF
CDR3nt: TGTGCCAGCAGTTCCCCCAGGACACTGACCTACGAGCAGTACTTC

j_gene: TRBJ2-1
d_gene: TRBD2
v_gene: TRBV11-2
abundance: many
CDR3aa: CASSAGLAGGHYSYNEQFF
CDR3nt: TGTGCCAGCAGCGCAGGACTAGCGGGAGGGCACTACTCCTACAATGAGCAGTTCTTC

j_gene: TRBJ2-1
d_gene: TRBD1
v_gene: TRBV25-1
abundance: .
CDR3aa: CASSESGTGVYNEQFF
CDR3nt: TGTGCCAGCAGTGAATCCGGGACAGGGGTTTACAATGAGCAGTTCTTC

j_gene: TRBJ2-7
d_gene: .
v_gene: TRBV4-3
abundance: .
CDR3aa: CASSQDFAYEQYF
CDR3nt: TGCGCCAGCAGCCAAGATTTTGCCTACGAGCAGTACTTC

j_gene: TRBJ2-3
d_gene: .
v_gene: TRBV12-3/TRBV12-4
abundance: .
CDR3aa: CASSSRGTQYF
CDR3nt: TGTGCCAGCAGTAGCCGGGGAACGCAGTATTTT

j_gene: TRBJ2-7
d_gene: TRBD2
v_gene: TRBV29-1
abundance: many
CDR3aa: CSVIAGGTYEQYF
CDR3nt: TGCAGCGTTATAGCGGGAGGAACCTACGAGCAGTACTTC

j_gene: TRBJ2-2
d_gene: .
v_gene: TRBV29-1
abundance: many
CDR3aa: CSVARSGELFF
CDR3nt: TGCAGCGTTGCCAGGTCCGGGGAGCTGTTTTTT

j_gene: TRBJ2-1
d_gene: TRBD2
v_gene: TRBV4-3
abundance: many
CDR3aa: CASSQGPGGEQFF
CDR3nt: TGCGCCAGCAGCCAAGGACCGGGAGGTGAGCAGTTCTTC

j_gene: TRBJ1-2
d_gene: .
v_gene: TRBV4-1
abundance: .
CDR3aa: CASSQDPETAARTF
CDR3nt: TGCGCCAGCAGCCAAGATCCTGAGACGGCGGCGCGCACCTTC

j_gene: TRBJ2-5
d_gene: .
v_gene: TRBV2
abundance: few
CDR3aa: CASSDDRGYQETQYF
CDR3nt: TGTGCCAGCAGTGACGACCGGGGGTACCAAGAGACCCAGTACTTC

j_gene: TRBJ1-4
d_gene: .
v_gene: TRBV14
abundance: .
CDR3aa: CASSQEMFATNEKLFF
CDR3nt: TGTGCCAGCAGCCAAGAGATGTTCGCAACTAATGAAAAACTGTTTTTT

j_gene: TRBJ2-2
d_gene: .
v_gene: TRBV5-1
abundance: few
CDR3aa: CASSMTGRAGGTGELFF
CDR3nt: TGCGCCAGCAGCATGACCGGACGGGCTGGGGGCACCGGGGAGCTGTTTTTT

j_gene: TRBJ2-1
d_gene: TRBD2
v_gene: TRBV27
abundance: .
CDR3aa: CASSSLAGGPHEQFF
CDR3nt: TGTGCCAGCAGTTCGCTAGCGGGAGGGCCCCATGAGCAGTTCTTC

j_gene: TRBJ2-1
d_gene: TRBD2
v_gene: TRBV12-3/TRBV12-4
abundance: many
CDR3aa: CASSPGLGHDEQFF
CDR3nt: TGTGCCAGCAGTCCGGGACTAGGGCACGATGAGCAGTTCTTC

j_gene: TRBJ2-7
d_gene: TRBD2
v_gene: TRBV27
abundance: .
CDR3aa: CASSPLAGLYEQYF
CDR3nt: TGTGCCAGCAGTCCCCTAGCGGGACTTTACGAGCAGTACTTC

j_gene: TRBJ2-6
d_gene: .
v_gene: TRBV28
abundance: few
CDR3aa: CASRHPAADVLTF
CDR3nt: TGTGCCAGCCGACACCCTGCCGCGGACGTCCTGACTTTC